The rows below give T cell receptor beta chains drawn from one sample of a study of CD8+ T cells in alopecia areata. Libraries were prepared by immunoSEQ multiplex PCR; TCRdb keeps only in-frame clonotypes and omits some of them. Altogether under 350,000 clones are present, 58% being singletons, with the ten largest covering less than 2%. The sample consisted of CD4+ T cells sorted from blood, taken at week 24, from a patient treated with tofacitinib. These receptors were taken from a human donor with alopecia areata. The CDR3 runs from the conserved cysteine through the conserved F or W.

V: TRBV7-2; J: TRBJ2-5; CDR3: CASSLDSVQETQYF
V: TRBV7-9; J: TRBJ1-2; CDR3: CASSPRTGDDYGYTF
V: TRBV27; J: TRBJ1-6; CDR3: CASSLGQGGISPLHF
V: TRBV7-9; J: TRBJ2-7; CDR3: CASSLTDSYEQYF
V: TRBV9; J: TRBJ1-2; CDR3: CASSAGGSPYGYTF
V: TRBV7-2; J: TRBJ2-2; CDR3: CASRREPPNTGELFF
V: TRBV29-1; J: TRBJ2-1; CDR3: CSVVQSSYNEQFF
V: TRBV19; J: TRBJ2-5; CDR3: CASRGSGETQYF
V: TRBV30; J: TRBJ1-5; CDR3: CAWSALTGYQPQHF
V: TRBV29-1; J: TRBJ2-5; CDR3: CSVAGGRETQYF
V: TRBV7-9; J: TRBJ2-7; CDR3: CASSFDRGLIYEQYF
V: TRBV2; J: TRBJ2-7; CDR3: CASSESATEQYF
V: TRBV28; J: TRBJ1-6; CDR3: CASSSDLGSPLHF
V: TRBV7-2; J: TRBJ1-4; CDR3: CASSLGGREKLFF
V: TRBV28; J: TRBJ2-3; CDR3: CASSSLKTATSTDTQYF
V: TRBV7-2; J: TRBJ1-6; CDR3: CASSLDKGRPVFSPLHF
V: TRBV28; J: TRBJ2-5; CDR3: CASSLGYAQYF
V: TRBV4-1; J: TRBJ1-2; CDR3: CASSRGQAISYGYTF
V: TRBV6-5; J: TRBJ2-5; CDR3: CASRFGGGSWETQYF
V: TRBV7-2; J: TRBJ2-7; CDR3: CASSNPVGLVNEQYF
V: TRBV9; J: TRBJ2-3; CDR3: CASSVRLAGGLSTDTQYF
V: TRBV5-1; J: TRBJ2-5; CDR3: CASSMGLGETQYF
V: TRBV20-1; J: TRBJ2-1; CDR3: CSAPLAGPQFF
V: TRBV9; J: TRBJ2-5; CDR3: CASSAGQGTETQYF
V: TRBV23-1; J: TRBJ2-7; CDR3: CAGQYEQYF
V: TRBV7-6; J: TRBJ2-3; CDR3: CASSVTGTGTDTQYF
V: TRBV4-2; J: TRBJ1-2; CDR3: CASSQEAASPNYGYTF
V: TRBV29-1; J: TRBJ1-1; CDR3: CSVEGVAEAFF
V: TRBV5-6; J: TRBJ1-1; CDR3: CASSPRTANTEAFF
V: TRBV7-6; J: TRBJ2-3; CDR3: CASSSSSDGSTDTQYF
V: TRBV30; J: TRBJ1-5; CDR3: CAWSVRAGGGGNQPQHF
V: TRBV29-1; J: TRBJ2-1; CDR3: CSVTGSPYNEQFF
V: TRBV29-1; J: TRBJ2-7; CDR3: CSVESRTGGRFRYEQYF
V: TRBV29-1; J: TRBJ2-5; CDR3: CSVEGDRQETQYF
V: TRBV9; J: TRBJ2-5; CDR3: CASSRAGETQYF
V: TRBV7-9; J: TRBJ2-7; CDR3: CASSLALAQYEQYF
V: TRBV10-3; J: TRBJ2-3; CDR3: CAISETRTGGALSTDTQYF
V: TRBV5-1; J: TRBJ2-3; CDR3: CASSLVGLAGADTQYF
V: TRBV30; J: TRBJ2-7; CDR3: CAWKGASYEQYF
V: TRBV29-1; J: TRBJ2-5; CDR3: CSVGGIYLETQYF
V: TRBV5-1; J: TRBJ2-3; CDR3: CASSLGYRVEALTDTQYF
V: TRBV4-1; J: TRBJ2-2; CDR3: CASSQESSGGASDTGELFF
V: TRBV5-6; J: TRBJ2-1; CDR3: CASSLAYEQFF
V: TRBV7-2; J: TRBJ2-6; CDR3: CASSFGPHLSGANVLTF
V: TRBV5-4; J: TRBJ2-7; CDR3: CASSPTGPSYEQYF
V: TRBV30; J: TRBJ2-7; CDR3: CAWSVGGRTSDEQYF
V: TRBV30; J: TRBJ1-2; CDR3: CAWSGGSYGYTF
V: TRBV6-5; J: TRBJ2-7; CDR3: CASSYSSAYEQYF
V: TRBV4-1; J: TRBJ2-7; CDR3: CASSQDRDRGYYEQYF
V: TRBV30; J: TRBJ1-5; CDR3: CAWSSDRDQPQHF
V: TRBV7-4; J: TRBJ1-4; CDR3: CARQGLRRDATNEKLFF
V: TRBV5-6; J: TRBJ2-3; CDR3: CASSLGAGSFLTDTQYF
V: TRBV6-6; J: TRBJ1-1; CDR3: CASSRLRDTEAFF
V: TRBV4-1; J: TRBJ1-5; CDR3: CASSHPGTGVWQPQHF
V: TRBV29-1; J: TRBJ1-1; CDR3: CSVEKAGGNTEAFF